Listed below are T cell receptor beta chains from one sample, sequenced in a study of T cell repertoires in cytomegalovirus infection. TCRdb re-called the reads with MiXCR, one entry per CDR3 protein. The sample has approximately 630,000 distinct CDR3 sequences, around 24% seen once. Sample: CD8+ T cells from PBMCs. Every receptor here comes from a human donor in good health (CMV status not recorded). Some clones in this sample may be carry-over from other donors' samples. CDR3s include the opening cysteine and the closing phenylalanine or tryptophan. D genes are given only for firm matches. Size values are once, few and many counts, or a class for expanded clones, and some rows have none.

V,size,J,D,length,DNA,CDR3
TRBV6-1,NA,TRBJ2-1,NA,15,TGTGCCAGCAGTGAAAGGTTTCCCGGGGGCGATGAGCAGTTCTTC,CASSERFPGGDEQFF
TRBV14,few,TRBJ2-1,NA,15,TGTGCCAGCAGCCAAGAGGAGAGCTCCTACAATGAGCAGTTCTTC,CASSQEESSYNEQFF
TRBV6-4,NA,TRBJ2-2,TRBD1,16,TGTGCCAGCAGTGAAGGGGACAGGGAATACGGCGGGGAGCTGTTTTTT,CASSEGDREYGGELFF
TRBV20-1,few,TRBJ2-2,NA,13,TGCAGTGCTCACAGGGTTGACACCGGGGAGCTGTTTTTT,CSAHRVDTGELFF
TRBV2,NA,TRBJ2-3,TRBD1,17,TGTGCCAGCAGTGCAGTTGGGACAGTTGATAACACAGATACGCAGTATTTT,CASSAVGTVDNTDTQYF
TRBV7-9,NA,TRBJ2-1,NA,16,TGTGCCAGCAGCTTAGGCCAGGGAGGCTCCTACAATGAGCAGTTCTTC,CASSLGQGGSYNEQFF
TRBV15,NA,TRBJ2-4,TRBD1,13,TGTGCCACCAGCAGAGAGCCGACAGGGATTCAGTACTTC,CATSREPTGIQYF
TRBV20-1,NA,TRBJ1-2,NA,15,TGCAGTGCTAGAGATTTGGCAGTACCCTTCTATGGCTACACCTTC,CSARDLAVPFYGYTF
TRBV7-9,NA,TRBJ1-1,NA,15,TGTGCCAGCAGCTTAGGCGACGACTTGAACACTGAAGCTTTCTTT,CASSLGDDLNTEAFF
TRBV9,NA,TRBJ2-7,NA,12,TGTGCCAGCGGGGGGCGCACCTACGAGCAGTACTTC,CASGGRTYEQYF
TRBV5-1,NA,TRBJ2-7,TRBD1,14,TGCGCCAGCAGCCTGGGACAGGGGATCAACGAGCAGTACTTC,CASSLGQGINEQYF
TRBV6-2/TRBV6-3,NA,TRBJ1-2,NA,14,TGTGCCAGCAGTTACGGGCAGACAAAGGATGGCTACACCTTC,CASSYGQTKDGYTF
TRBV7-8,many,TRBJ2-5,NA,21,TGTGCCAGCAGCCTTTACGGCCTCTTATGGGGCAGCAGGGTGGGTCAAGAGACCCAGTACTTC,CASSLYGLLWGSRVGQETQYF
TRBV4-1,many,TRBJ2-1,NA,12,TGCGCCAGCAGCCAAAACGGAGGGTGGCAGTTCTTC,CASSQNGGWQFF
TRBV7-6,many,TRBJ1-4,TRBD1,15,TGTGCCAGCAGCTCCCCTGGGGACAGGTCTCGCCAACTGTTTTTT,CASSSPGDRSRQLFF
TRBV7-9,many,TRBJ1-5,NA,13,TGTGCCAGCAGCAGTTTGGGCAATCAGCCCCAGCATTTT,CASSSLGNQPQHF
TRBV7-2,many,TRBJ1-1,NA,13,TGTGCCAGCAGCTTAGTGAGGGGCACTGAAGCTTTCTTT,CASSLVRGTEAFF
TRBV5-5,few,TRBJ2-5,NA,15,TGTGCCAGCAGCTTGTGGGACACAGGGTCAGAGACCCAGTACTTC,CASSLWDTGSETQYF
TRBV28,NA,TRBJ2-3,TRBD2,18,TGTGCCAGCAGCCTGGGACTAGCGGGGGCCCCGGGCACAGATACGCAGTATTTT,CASSLGLAGAPGTDTQYF
TRBV14,NA,TRBJ2-5,TRBD1,15,TGTGCCAGCAGCCAAGGGACAGGGGGCGCGGAGACCCAGTACTTC,CASSQGTGGAETQYF
TRBV20-1,NA,TRBJ2-7,NA,12,TGCAGTGTCGCTACTCCCTCCTACGAGCAGTACTTC,CSVATPSYEQYF
TRBV7-2,many,TRBJ2-5,NA,16,TGTGCCAGCAGCCCCGAGGGGGGGGCACTCGGAGAGACCCAGTACTTC,CASSPEGGALGETQYF
TRBV7-9,few,TRBJ1-1,NA,12,TGTGCCAGCAGCGGGGGTGGACAGGAAGCTTTCTTT,CASSGGGQEAFF
TRBV7-9,many,TRBJ1-1,NA,13,TGTGCCAGCAGCTCAGACAAAGGGCCTGAAGCTTTCTTT,CASSSDKGPEAFF
TRBV7-2,many,TRBJ2-3,NA,14,TGTGCCAGCAGCTTACCAGGGTGGGCAGATACGCAGTATTTT,CASSLPGWADTQYF
TRBV20-1,NA,TRBJ2-7,TRBD1,15,TGCAGTGCTAGAGGTCCGGGACAGGCCACCTACGAGCAGTACTTC,CSARGPGQATYEQYF
TRBV28,many,TRBJ2-5,TRBD1,14,TGTGCCGCCAAGGGGGCAGGGGTAGAGGAGACCCAGTACTTC,CAAKGAGVEETQYF
TRBV7-6,NA,TRBJ2-1,TRBD2,15,TGTGTCAGCAGCACGACTAGCGGGGGCAGCAATGAGCAGTTCTTC,CVSSTTSGGSNEQFF
TRBV28,NA,TRBJ2-5,NA,15,TGTGCCAGCTCCAAAGGATCGGGCAGGGAAGAGACCCAGTACTTC,CASSKGSGREETQYF
TRBV7-9,NA,TRBJ1-5,NA,16,TGTGCCAGCAGCTTAGGACAGGAGGGGCCCAAGGATGCCCAGCATTTT,CASSLGQEGPKDAQHF
TRBV6-4,NA,TRBJ1-5,NA,14,TGTGCCAGCAGTGAGGTCTATAACAATCAGCCCCAGCATTTT,CASSEVYNNQPQHF
TRBV24-1,few,TRBJ1-1,NA,14,TGTGCCACCAGGGACACGCGTTTGAACACTGAAGCTTTCTTT,CATRDTRLNTEAFF
TRBV15,NA,TRBJ1-2,NA,14,TGTGCCACCAGCGGAGGGGATCCCTACTATGGCTACACCTTC,CATSGGDPYYGYTF
TRBV19,NA,TRBJ1-1,TRBD1,12,TGTGCCAGTAGACTACAGGGGACTGAAGCTTTCTTT,CASRLQGTEAFF
TRBV27,few,TRBJ2-5,NA,13,TGTGCCAGCAGTTTCGGGACGGCAGAGACCCAGTACTTC,CASSFGTAETQYF
TRBV23-1,few,TRBJ1-5,TRBD1,15,TGCGCCAGCAGACCGCTCAACAGGGGGCATCAGCCCCAGCATTTT,CASRPLNRGHQPQHF
TRBV19,NA,TRBJ2-2,NA,13,TGTGCCAGTAGTATATCGGTGGGACGGAAGCTGTTTTTT,CASSISVGRKLFF
TRBV14,few,TRBJ2-5,TRBD1,18,TGTGCCAGCAGCCTTCGGACAGGGGGCGAACCGTTTCAAGAGACCCAGTACTTC,CASSLRTGGEPFQETQYF
TRBV19,NA,TRBJ1-1,NA,14,TGTGCCAGTAGTATTATCGGGGTTTACACTGAAGCTTTCTTT,CASSIIGVYTEAFF
TRBV15,few,TRBJ2-1,NA,15,TGTGCCACCGATTTGGAGGGCACCTCCTACAATGAGCAGTTCTTC,CATDLEGTSYNEQFF
TRBV7-2,many,TRBJ2-1,TRBD2,19,TGTGCCAGCAGCCCCTACGCCCCTCTAGCGGGGGGGCCCTACAATGAGCAGTTCTTC,CASSPYAPLAGGPYNEQFF
TRBV7-2,once,TRBJ2-1,TRBD1,17,TGTGCCAGGAGCCCACCCCCGGGACAGGGACCTTACAATGAGCAGTTCTTC,CARSPPPGQGPYNEQFF
TRBV28,few,TRBJ1-1,NA,13,TGTGCCAGCACCATGGGACGGAACACTGAAGCTTTCTTT,CASTMGRNTEAFF
TRBV27,NA,TRBJ2-4,TRBD1,16,TGTGCCAGCAGTGTCGGGACAGAGCTAGCCAAAAACATTCAGTACTTC,CASSVGTELAKNIQYF
TRBV28,NA,TRBJ2-3,TRBD2,16,TGTGCCAGCAGTTTAGCCTCGGGGGGGACGTCAGATACGCAGTATTTT,CASSLASGGTSDTQYF
TRBV29-1,NA,TRBJ2-3,NA,14,TGCAGCGTTGAGGAGGCAGGGCGGGCAGATACGCAGTATTTT,CSVEEAGRADTQYF
TRBV6-1,NA,TRBJ2-7,NA,13,TGTGCCAGCATCAACCGGATCTCCTACGAGCAGTACTTC,CASINRISYEQYF
TRBV7-8,many,TRBJ2-1,TRBD2,18,TGTGCCAGCAGTCTACTAGCGGGGGAGCCTAAAACCTACAATGAGCAGTTCTTC,CASSLLAGEPKTYNEQFF
TRBV20-1,NA,TRBJ1-4,NA,13,TGCAGTGCATACAGAGGGCGGTATGAAAAACTGTTTTTT,CSAYRGRYEKLFF
TRBV29-1,NA,TRBJ2-1,TRBD1,16,TGCAGCGTTGAGGGGACAGCCACGAGCTCCTACAATGAGCAGTTCTTC,CSVEGTATSSYNEQFF
TRBV20-1,NA,TRBJ2-1,NA,15,TGCAGTGCCGCGGGCGCTAGCGAGTCCTACAATGAGCAGTTCTTC,CSAAGASESYNEQFF
TRBV4-1,few,TRBJ1-1,TRBD1,15,TGCGCCAGCAGCCAACGATCGGGACAGGTGGCTCAAGCTTTCTTT,CASSQRSGQVAQAFF
TRBV7-8,many,TRBJ2-1,NA,15,TGTGCCAGCAGGAAGACAGAGAGCTCCTACAATGAGCAGTTCTTC,CASRKTESSYNEQFF
TRBV6-4,NA,TRBJ1-5,NA,15,TGTGCCAGCAGTCCGCGGGGTGAAGCAAGGCAGCCCCAGCATTTT,CASSPRGEARQPQHF
TRBV27,NA,TRBJ2-2,TRBD1,14,TGTGCCAGCAAGTCCGGGACAGGGACCGGGGAGCTGTTTTTT,CASKSGTGTGELFF
TRBV7-2,few,TRBJ1-1,NA,12,TGTGCCAGCAGCTTAGGAGCCGGACGAGCTTTCTTT,CASSLGAGRAFF